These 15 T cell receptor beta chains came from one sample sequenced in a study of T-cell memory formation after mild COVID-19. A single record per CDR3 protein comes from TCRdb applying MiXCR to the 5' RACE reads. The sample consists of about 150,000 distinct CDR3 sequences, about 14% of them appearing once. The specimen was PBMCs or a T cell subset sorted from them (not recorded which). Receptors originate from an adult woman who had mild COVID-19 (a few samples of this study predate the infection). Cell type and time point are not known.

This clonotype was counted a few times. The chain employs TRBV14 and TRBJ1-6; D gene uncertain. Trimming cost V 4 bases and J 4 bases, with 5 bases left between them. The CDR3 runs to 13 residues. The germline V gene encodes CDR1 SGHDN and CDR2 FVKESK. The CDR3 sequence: CASSRQYNSPLHF. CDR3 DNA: TGTGCCAGCAGCCGGCAGTATAATTCACCCCTCCACTTT. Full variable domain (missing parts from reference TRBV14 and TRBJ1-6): EAGVTQFPSHSVIEKGQTVTLRCDPISGHDNLYWYRRVMGKEIKFLLHFVKESKQDESGMPNNRFLAERTGGTYSTLKVQPAELEDSGVYFCASSRQYNSPLHFGNGTRLTVT.

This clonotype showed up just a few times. CDR3 sequence reads: CASSLDTRRGSDTQYF. The CDR3 DNA follows: TGTGCCAGCAGCTTAGACACTAGGCGTGGGTCAGATACGCAGTATTTT. The J gene is TRBJ2-3, the V gene TRBV11-3, with a possible D match to TRBD2 (5 bases). CDR1 is SGHNT and CDR2 is YENEEA in the germline V gene. V lost 0 bases and J 4 bases, leaving 14 bases between the germline ends. This CDR3 region has 16 residues.

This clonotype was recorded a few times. CDR3 region: CASSRNRGDGGYTF. The CDR3 DNA reads TGTGCCAGCAGCCGCAACAGGGGTGATGGCGGCTACACCTTC. The V gene is TRBV5-5, the J gene TRBJ1-2, with TRBD1 matching over 7 bases. Germline values: CDR1 SGHKS, CDR2 YYEKEE (reference sequence). The CDR3 loop spans 14 amino acids. V dropped 4 bases and J dropped 8; count of bases not matched to a gene: 11.

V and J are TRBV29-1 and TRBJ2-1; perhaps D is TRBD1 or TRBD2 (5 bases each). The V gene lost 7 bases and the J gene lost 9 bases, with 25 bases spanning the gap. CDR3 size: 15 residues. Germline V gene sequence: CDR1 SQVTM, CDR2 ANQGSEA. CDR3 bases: TGCAGCGCCCTGGGACGATGGGGATCTTTGGGTGAGCAGTTCTTC. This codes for CSALGRWGSLGEQFF.

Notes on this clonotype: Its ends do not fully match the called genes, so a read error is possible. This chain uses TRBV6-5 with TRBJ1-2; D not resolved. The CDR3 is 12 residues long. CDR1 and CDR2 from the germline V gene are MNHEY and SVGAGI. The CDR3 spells CDSKKAGGGYTF. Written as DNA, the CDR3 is TGTGACAGCAAAAAGGCGGGAGGTGGCTACACCTTC.

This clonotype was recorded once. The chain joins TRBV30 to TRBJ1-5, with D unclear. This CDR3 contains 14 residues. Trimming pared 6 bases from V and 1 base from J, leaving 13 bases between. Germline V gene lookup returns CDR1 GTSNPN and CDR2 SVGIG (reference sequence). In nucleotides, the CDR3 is TGTGCCTGTAACGCTGGGGTCAGCAATCAGCCCCAGCATTTT. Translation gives CACNAGVSNQPQHF. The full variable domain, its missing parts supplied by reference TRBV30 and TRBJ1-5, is SQTIHQWPATLVQPVGSPLSLECTVEGTSNPNLYWYRQAAGRGLQLLFYSVGIGQISSEVPQNLSASRPQDRQFILSSKKLLLSDSGFYLCACNAGVSNQPQHFGDGTRLSIL.

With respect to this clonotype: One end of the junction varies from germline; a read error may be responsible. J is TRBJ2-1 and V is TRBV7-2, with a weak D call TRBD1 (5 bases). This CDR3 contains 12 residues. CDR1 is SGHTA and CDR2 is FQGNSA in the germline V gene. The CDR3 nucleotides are TGTGCCAGCAGCTTAGGGATAGGGGTTGGAATCTTC. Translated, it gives CASSLGIGVGIF.

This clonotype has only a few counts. CDR3 region: CASTPRLELGSYEQYF. In DNA form, the CDR3 reads TGTGCCAGCACCCCCCGTCTAGAGCTGGGCTCCTACGAGCAGTACTTC. This rearrangement joins TRBV27 to TRBJ2-7, with D hard to call. Trimming pared 7 bases from V and 0 bases from J, leaving 19 bases between. Germline V gene sequence: CDR1 MNHEY, CDR2 SMNVEV (reference sequence). This CDR3 contains 16 residues.

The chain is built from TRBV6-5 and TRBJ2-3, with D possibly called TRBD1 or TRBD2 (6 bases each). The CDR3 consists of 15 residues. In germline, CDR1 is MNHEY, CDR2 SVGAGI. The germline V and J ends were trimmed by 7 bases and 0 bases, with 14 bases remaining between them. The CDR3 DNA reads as TGTGCCAGCAAAGGGGGGCAGATAAGCACAGATACGCAGTATTTT. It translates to CASKGGQISTDTQYF.

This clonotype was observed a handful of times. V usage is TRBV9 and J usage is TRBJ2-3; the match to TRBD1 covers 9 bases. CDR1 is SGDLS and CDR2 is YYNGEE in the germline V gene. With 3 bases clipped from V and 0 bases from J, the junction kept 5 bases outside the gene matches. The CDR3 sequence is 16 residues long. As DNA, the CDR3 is TGTGCCAGCAGCGCAGGGACAGGGACTAGCACAGATACGCAGTATTTT. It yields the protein CASSAGTGTSTDTQYF. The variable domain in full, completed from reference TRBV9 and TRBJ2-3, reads DSGVTQTPKHLITATGQRVTLRCSPRSGDLSVYWYQQSLDQGLQFLIQYYNGEERAKGNILERFSAQQFPDLHSELNLSSLELGDSALYFCASSAGTGTSTDTQYFGPGTRLTVL.

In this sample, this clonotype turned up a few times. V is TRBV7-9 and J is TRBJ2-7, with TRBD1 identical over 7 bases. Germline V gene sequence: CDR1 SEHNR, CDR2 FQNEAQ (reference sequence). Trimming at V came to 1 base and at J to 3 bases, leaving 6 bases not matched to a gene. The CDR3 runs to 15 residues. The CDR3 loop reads CASSLDSDRYYEQYF. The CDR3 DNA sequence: TGTGCCAGCAGCTTAGATTCGGACAGGTACTACGAGCAGTACTTC.

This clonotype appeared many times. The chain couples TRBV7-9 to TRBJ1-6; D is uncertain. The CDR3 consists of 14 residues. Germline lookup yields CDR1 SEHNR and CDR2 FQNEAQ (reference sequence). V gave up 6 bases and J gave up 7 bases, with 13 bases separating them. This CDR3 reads CASSSRARNSPLHF. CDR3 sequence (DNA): TGTGCCAGCAGTTCCCGGGCTAGGAATTCACCCCTCCACTTT.

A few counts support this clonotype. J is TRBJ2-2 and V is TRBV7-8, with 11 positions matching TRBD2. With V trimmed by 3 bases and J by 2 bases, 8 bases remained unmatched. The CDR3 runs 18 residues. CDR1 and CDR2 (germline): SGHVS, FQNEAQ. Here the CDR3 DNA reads TGTGCCAGCAGCTTCGCGACTAGCGGGGAGTCTAACACCGGGGAGCTGTTTTTT. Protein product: CASSFATSGESNTGELFF.

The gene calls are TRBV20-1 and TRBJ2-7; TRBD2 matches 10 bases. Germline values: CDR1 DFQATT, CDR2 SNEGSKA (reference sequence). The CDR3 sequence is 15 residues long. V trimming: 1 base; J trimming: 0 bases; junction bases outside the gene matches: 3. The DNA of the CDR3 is TGCAGTGCTAGAGGGTTAGCGGGGGGCTCCTACGAGCAGTACTTC. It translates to CSARGLAGGSYEQYF.

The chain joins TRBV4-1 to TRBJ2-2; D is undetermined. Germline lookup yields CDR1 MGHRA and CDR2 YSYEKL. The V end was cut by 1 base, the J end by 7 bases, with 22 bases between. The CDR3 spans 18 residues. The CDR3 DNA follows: TGCGCCAGCAGCCAAGCTGAACGAGCACCTGGGTGGAGCGGGGAGCTGTTTTTT. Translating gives CASSQAERAPGWSGELFF.